This T cell receptor (beta chain) appears in the sequencing data of a study of glioma-infiltrating T cells. Broader study findings: Tissue-blood divergence was below expectation in non-neoplastic patients, above in gliomas.

As regards this clonotype: The antigen is not known. Compared with germline, one end of the junction differs, possibly owing to a read error.

This CDR3 is 18 amino acids long. Germline assignment: CDR1 SEHNR and CDR2 FQNEAQ (reference sequence). The iRepertoire nested amplicon-rescue multiplex PCR amplified TCR alpha and beta CDR3s from RNA. TCRdb independently ran MiXCR on the multiplex PCR reads; one entry per CDR3 protein. Of approximately 130,000 distinct CDR3 sequences listed, around 23% were seen once; the top ten hold around a quarter. The specimen was glioma tissue, nonneoplastic brain tissue, or PBMCs (not recorded which). V usage is TRBV7-9 and J usage is TRBJ2-1; TRBD2 aligns across 13 bases. The TCR was taken from a human donor with low-grade glioma or glioblastoma, undergoing nonglioma brain surgery, or in good health (not recorded which). CDR3 coding DNA: TGTGCCAGCAGCTTAGGCCAGACTAGCGGGGGGCTCTACAATGAGAAGTTCTTC. It yields the protein CASSLGQTSGGLYNEKFF.